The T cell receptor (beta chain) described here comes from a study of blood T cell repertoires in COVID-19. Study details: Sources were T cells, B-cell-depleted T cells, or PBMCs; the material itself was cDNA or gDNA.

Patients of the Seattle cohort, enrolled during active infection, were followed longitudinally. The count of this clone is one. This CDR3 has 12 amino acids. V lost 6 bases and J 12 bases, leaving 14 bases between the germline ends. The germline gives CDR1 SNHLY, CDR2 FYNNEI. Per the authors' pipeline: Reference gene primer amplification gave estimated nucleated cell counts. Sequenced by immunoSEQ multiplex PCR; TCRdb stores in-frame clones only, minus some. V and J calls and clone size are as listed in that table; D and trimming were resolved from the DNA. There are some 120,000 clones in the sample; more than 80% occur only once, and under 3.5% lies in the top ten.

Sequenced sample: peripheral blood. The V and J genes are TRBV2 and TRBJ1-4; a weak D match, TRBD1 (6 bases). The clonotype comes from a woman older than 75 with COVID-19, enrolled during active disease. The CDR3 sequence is CASSSNREQLFF. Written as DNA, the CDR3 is TGTGCCAGCAGCTCAAACAGGGAACAACTGTTTTTT.